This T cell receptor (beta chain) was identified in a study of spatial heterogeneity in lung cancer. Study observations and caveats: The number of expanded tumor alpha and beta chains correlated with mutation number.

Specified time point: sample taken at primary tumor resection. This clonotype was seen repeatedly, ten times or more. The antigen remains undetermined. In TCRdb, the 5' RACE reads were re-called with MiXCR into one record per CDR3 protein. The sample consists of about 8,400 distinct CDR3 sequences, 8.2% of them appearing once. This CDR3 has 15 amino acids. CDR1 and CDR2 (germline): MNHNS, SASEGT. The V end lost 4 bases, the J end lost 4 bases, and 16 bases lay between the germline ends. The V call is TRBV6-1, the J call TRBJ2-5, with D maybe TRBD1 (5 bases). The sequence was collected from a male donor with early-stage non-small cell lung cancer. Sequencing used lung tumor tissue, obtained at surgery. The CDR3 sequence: CASSVGPSRPETQYF. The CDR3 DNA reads TGTGCCAGCAGTGTGGGGCCGTCCCGTCCAGAGACCCAGTACTTC.